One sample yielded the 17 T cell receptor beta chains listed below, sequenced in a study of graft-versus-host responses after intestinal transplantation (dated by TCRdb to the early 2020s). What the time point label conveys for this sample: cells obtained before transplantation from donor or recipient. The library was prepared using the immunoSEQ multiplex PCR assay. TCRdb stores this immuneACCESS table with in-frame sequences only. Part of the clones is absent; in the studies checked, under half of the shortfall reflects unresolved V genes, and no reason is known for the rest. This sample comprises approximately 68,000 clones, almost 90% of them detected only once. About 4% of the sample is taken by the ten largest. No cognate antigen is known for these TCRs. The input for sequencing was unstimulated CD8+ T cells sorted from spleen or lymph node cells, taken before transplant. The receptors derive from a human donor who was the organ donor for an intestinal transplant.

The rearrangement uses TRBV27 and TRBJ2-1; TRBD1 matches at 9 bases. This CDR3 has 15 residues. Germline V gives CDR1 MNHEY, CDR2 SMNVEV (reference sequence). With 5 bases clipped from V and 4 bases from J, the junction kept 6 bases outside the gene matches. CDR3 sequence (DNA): TGTGCCAGCAGTACAAGGGACAGGGCTTACAATGAGCAGTTCTTC. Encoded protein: CASSTRDRAYNEQFF.

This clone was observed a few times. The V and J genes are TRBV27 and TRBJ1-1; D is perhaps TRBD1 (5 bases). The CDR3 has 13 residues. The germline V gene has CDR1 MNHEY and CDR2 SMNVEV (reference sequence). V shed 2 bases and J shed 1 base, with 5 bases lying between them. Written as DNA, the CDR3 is TGTGCCAGCAGTTTAGACAGGAACACTGAAGCTTTCTTT. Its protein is CASSLDRNTEAFF.

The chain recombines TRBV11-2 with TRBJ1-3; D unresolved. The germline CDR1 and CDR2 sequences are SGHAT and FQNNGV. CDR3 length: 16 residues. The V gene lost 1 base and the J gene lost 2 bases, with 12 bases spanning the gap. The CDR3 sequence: CASSLVLGDPGNTIYF. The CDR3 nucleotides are TGTGCCAGCAGCTTAGTTCTCGGGGATCCTGGAAACACCATATATTTT.

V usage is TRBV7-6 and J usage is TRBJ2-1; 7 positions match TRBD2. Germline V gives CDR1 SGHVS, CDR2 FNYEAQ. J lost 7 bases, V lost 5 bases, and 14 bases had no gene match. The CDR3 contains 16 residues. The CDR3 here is CASSPPGGISGNEQFF. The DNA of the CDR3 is TGTGCCAGCAGCCCACCCGGGGGGATAAGTGGTAATGAGCAGTTCTTC.

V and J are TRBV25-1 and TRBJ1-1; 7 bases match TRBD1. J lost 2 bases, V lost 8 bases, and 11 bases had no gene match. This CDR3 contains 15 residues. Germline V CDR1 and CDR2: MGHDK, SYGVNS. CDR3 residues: CASGNPGQQNTEAFF. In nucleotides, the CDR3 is TGTGCCAGCGGCAATCCGGGACAGCAAAACACTGAAGCTTTCTTT.

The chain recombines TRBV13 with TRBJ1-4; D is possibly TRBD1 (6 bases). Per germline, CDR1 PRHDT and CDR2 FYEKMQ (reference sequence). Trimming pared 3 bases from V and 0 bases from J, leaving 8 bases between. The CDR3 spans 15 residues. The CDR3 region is CASSLAGATNEKLFF. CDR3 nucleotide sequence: TGTGCCAGCAGCTTGGCAGGGGCAACTAATGAAAAACTGTTTTTT.

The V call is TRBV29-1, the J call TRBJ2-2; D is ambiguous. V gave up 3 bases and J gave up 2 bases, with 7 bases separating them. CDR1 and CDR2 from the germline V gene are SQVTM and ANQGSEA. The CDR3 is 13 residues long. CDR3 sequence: CSVEGTNTGELFF. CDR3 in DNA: TGCAGCGTTGAGGGCACAAACACCGGGGAGCTGTTTTTT.

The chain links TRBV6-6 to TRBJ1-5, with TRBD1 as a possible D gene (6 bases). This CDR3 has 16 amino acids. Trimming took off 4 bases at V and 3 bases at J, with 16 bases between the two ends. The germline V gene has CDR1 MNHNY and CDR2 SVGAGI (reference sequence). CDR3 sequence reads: CASSLGAGAYNQPQHF. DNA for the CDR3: TGTGCCAGCAGTTTAGGGGCAGGGGCCTACAATCAGCCCCAGCATTTT.

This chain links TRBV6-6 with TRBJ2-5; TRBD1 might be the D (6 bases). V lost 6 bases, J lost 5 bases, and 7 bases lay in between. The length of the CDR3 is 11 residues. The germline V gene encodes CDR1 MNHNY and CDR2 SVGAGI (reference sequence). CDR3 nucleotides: TGTGCCAGCAGCCAGGGGGAGACCCAGTACTTC. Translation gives CASSQGETQYF.

CDR3 loop: CASKVGALSYNEQFF. The CDR3 region has the DNA TGTGCCAGCAAGGTTGGGGCCCTCTCCTACAATGAGCAGTTCTTC. The chain links TRBV27 to TRBJ2-1, with D possibly TRBD1 on 5 matching bases. V was trimmed by 7 bases and J by 0 bases, leaving 13 bases between them. This CDR3 has 15 residues. CDR1 is MNHEY, CDR2 SMNVEV, per germline (reference sequence).

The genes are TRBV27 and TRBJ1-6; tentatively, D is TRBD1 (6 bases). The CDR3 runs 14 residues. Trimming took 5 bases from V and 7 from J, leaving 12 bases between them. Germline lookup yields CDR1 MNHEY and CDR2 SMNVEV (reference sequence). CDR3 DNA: TGTGCCAGCAGTAATCCGGGGGGCAATTCACCCCTCCACTTT. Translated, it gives CASSNPGGNSPLHF.

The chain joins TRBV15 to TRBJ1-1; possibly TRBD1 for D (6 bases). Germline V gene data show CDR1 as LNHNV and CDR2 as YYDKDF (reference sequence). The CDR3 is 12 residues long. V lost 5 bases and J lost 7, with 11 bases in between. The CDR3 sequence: CATSGTGIEAFF. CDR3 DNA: TGTGCCACCAGCGGTACAGGGATTGAAGCTTTCTTT.

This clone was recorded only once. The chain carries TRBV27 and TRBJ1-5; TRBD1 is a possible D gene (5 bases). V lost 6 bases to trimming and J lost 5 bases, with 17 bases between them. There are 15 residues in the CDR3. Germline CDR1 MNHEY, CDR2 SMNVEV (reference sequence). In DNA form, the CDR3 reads TGTGCCAGCAGCCTTTCTTGGGGGGGGGATCAGCCCCAGCATTTT. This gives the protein CASSLSWGGDQPQHF.

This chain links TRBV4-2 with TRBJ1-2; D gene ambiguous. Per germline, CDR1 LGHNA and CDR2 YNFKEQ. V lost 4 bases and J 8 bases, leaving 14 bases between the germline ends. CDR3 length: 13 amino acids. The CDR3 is CASSPSGVKGYTF. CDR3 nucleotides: TGTGCCAGCAGCCCGTCAGGCGTTAAAGGCTACACCTTC.

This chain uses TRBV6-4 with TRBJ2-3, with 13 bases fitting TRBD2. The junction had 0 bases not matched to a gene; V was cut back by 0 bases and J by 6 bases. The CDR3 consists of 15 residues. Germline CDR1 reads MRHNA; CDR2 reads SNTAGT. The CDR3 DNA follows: TGTGCCAGCAGTGACTCGACTAGCGGGGGGGATACGCAGTATTTT. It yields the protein CASSDSTSGGDTQYF.

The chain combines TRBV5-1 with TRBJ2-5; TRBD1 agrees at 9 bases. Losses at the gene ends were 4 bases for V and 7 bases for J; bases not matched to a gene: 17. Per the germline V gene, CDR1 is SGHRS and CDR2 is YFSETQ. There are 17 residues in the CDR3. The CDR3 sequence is CASSHTPGTGWDGTQYF. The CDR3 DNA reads TGCGCCAGCAGCCACACCCCGGGGACAGGGTGGGACGGGACCCAGTACTTC.

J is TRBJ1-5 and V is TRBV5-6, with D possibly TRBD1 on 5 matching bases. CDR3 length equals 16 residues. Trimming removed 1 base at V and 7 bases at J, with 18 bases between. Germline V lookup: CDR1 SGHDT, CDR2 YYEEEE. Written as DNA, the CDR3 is TGTGCCAGCAGCTTGTGGGGGGGAGGGAAGGACCAGCCCCAGCATTTT. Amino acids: CASSLWGGGKDQPQHF.